This TCR beta chain emerged from a study of cytomegalovirus exposure and HLA in healthy donors. Study in general: T cells numbering about 179 million yielded some 120 million unique TCR beta sequences in an earlier analysis.

Notes on this clone: Its antigen is unknown.

Primers included in the PCR were 60 Vbeta and 13 Jbeta primers. Sequenced by immunoSEQ multiplex PCR; TCRdb stores in-frame clones only, minus some. The sample lists 130,000 or so clones; approximately 80% were seen once. General study points: The study put under 200 TCR beta chains on its list as cytomegalovirus-associated.

The sequenced sample consisted of PBMCs. The sequence was obtained from a woman aged 18-30 years in good health and CMV-seronegative.

The CDR3 loop reads CASSSGLGNTIYF. DNA of the CDR3: TGTGCCAGCAGCTCGGGACTCGGAAACACCATATATTTT. The V gene is TRBV11-3, the J gene TRBJ1-3, with D possibly TRBD1 on 5 matching bases. Trimming shortened V by 4 bases and J by 4 bases, and 8 bases separated the two germline ends. Germline V gives CDR1 SGHNT, CDR2 YENEEA. The CDR3 loop spans 13 amino acids.